This is a list of T cell receptor beta chains from one sample in a study of T cell responses to AZD1222 COVID-19 vaccine. The table came from immunoSEQ multiplex PCR; TCRdb's copy has only in-frame clones and leaves some out. The profile shows over 110,000 clones, roughly 92% of them singletons. The sample consisted of peripheral blood, taken 28 days after the second AZD1222 dose. The source of these receptors is an adult who received the AZD1222 COVID-19 vaccine. The CDR3 runs from the conserved cysteine through the conserved F or W. D genes are given only for firm matches. Not all rows give a size; the values are once, few, many and, for expanded clones, a class.

v_call	clone_size	d_call	j_call	cdr3_nt	cdr3_aa
TRBV5-1	.	.	TRBJ1-1	TGCGCCAGCAGCTTGGATCTCGGGGTGGGCACTGAAGCTTTCTTT	CASSLDLGVGTEAFF
TRBV11-3	.	.	TRBJ2-2	TGTGCCAGCAGCTTAGGACCCAGGCAGGGAAAGAACACCGGGGAGCTGTTTTTT	CASSLGPRQGKNTGELFF
TRBV20-1	.	.	TRBJ1-5	TGCAGTGCTAGTCATCCTAATCAGCCCCAGCATTTT	CSASHPNQPQHF
TRBV6-5	.	.	TRBJ2-2	TGTGCCAGCAGCCGCCCTGGGGCGAGCACCGGGGAGCTGTTTTTT	CASSRPGASTGELFF
TRBV5-4	.	TRBD2	TRBJ2-1	TGTGCCAGCAGCTTGGAAACGCTAGCGGTCTACAATGAGCAGTTCTTC	CASSLETLAVYNEQFF
TRBV2	.	.	TRBJ2-4	TGTGCCAGCAGTGGAGGTTTCAACATTCAGTACTTC	CASSGGFNIQYF
TRBV12-3/TRBV12-4	.	.	TRBJ2-1	TGTGCCAGCAGGGACTCCTCTCAGTTCTTC	CASRDSSQFF
TRBV4-2	.	TRBD1	TRBJ1-2	TGTGCCAGCAGCCCGAACGGACCGGGACAGGGGAAAACTACGTCTAACTATGGCTACACCTTC	CASSPNGPGQGKTTSNYGYTF
TRBV5-4	.	.	TRBJ2-4	TGTGCCAGCAGCTTGGATTACGGCATTCAGTACTTC	CASSLDYGIQYF
TRBV7-9	.	TRBD2	TRBJ2-7	TGTGCCAGCAGTTGGACTAGCGGTACTTCCTACGAGCAGTACTTC	CASSWTSGTSYEQYF
TRBV10-3	.	.	TRBJ1-1	TGTGCCATCAGAGAAAGAGACACTGAAGCTTTCTTT	CAIRERDTEAFF
TRBV7-8	.	.	TRBJ1-5	TGTGCCAGCAGCTTAGAGGACCCGACAGTTGGAGTCAATCAGCCCCAGCATTTT	CASSLEDPTVGVNQPQHF
TRBV27	.	TRBD1	TRBJ1-1	TGTGCCAGCAGTTCTGGACAGGGGGCGAACACTGAAGCTTTCTTT	CASSSGQGANTEAFF
TRBV19	.	.	TRBJ1-1	TGTGCCAGTAGCATTGCAGGAGATCGGGTGAACACTGAAGCTTTCTTT	CASSIAGDRVNTEAFF
TRBV7-9	.	.	TRBJ1-1	TGTGCCAGCAGGGAAGATACAGGGTTCACTGAAGCTTTCTTT	CASREDTGFTEAFF
TRBV12-5	once	.	TRBJ1-2	TGTGCTAGTGGCAACCCCTCGGAAGCGCCCTATGGCTACACCTTC	CASGNPSEAPYGYTF
TRBV3-1/TRBV3-2	few	.	TRBJ1-1	TGTGCCAGCACCGACACAGGGCCCACTGAAGCTTTCTTT	CASTDTGPTEAFF
TRBV28	.	TRBD2	TRBJ2-7	TGTGCCAGCACTAGGATACTAGCGGGAGGGCCCTACGAGCAGTACTTC	CASTRILAGGPYEQYF
TRBV7-2	.	TRBD2	TRBJ2-1	TGTGCCAGCAGCTTGACCGGGACTAGCGGGGGGGATCTACGTAATGAGCAGTTCTTC	CASSLTGTSGGDLRNEQFF
TRBV19	.	.	TRBJ1-6	TGTGCCAGTAAGGTCGGGACCGGGCGTTCACCCCTCCACTTT	CASKVGTGRSPLHF
TRBV10-3	.	.	TRBJ1-1	TGTGCCATCAGTGGGGCTATGAACACTGAAGCTTTCTTT	CAISGAMNTEAFF
TRBV29-1	.	.	TRBJ2-1	TGCAGCGTTTGGCAGAGTCTCTACAATGAGCAGTTCTTC	CSVWQSLYNEQFF
TRBV12-5	.	TRBD1	TRBJ1-5	TGTGCTAGTGGTTTACAGGGGGCCCATCAGCCCCAGCATTTT	CASGLQGAHQPQHF
TRBV10-3	.	TRBD1	TRBJ1-2	TGTGCCATCAGTTCCCCGGGGACAGGGGACGGCTACACCTTC	CAISSPGTGDGYTF
TRBV5-4	.	TRBD1	TRBJ1-1	TGTGCCAGCAGCTCCGGACAGGGCCGGACTGAAGCTTTCTTT	CASSSGQGRTEAFF
TRBV5-1	.	.	TRBJ1-5	TGCGCCAGCAGCCTCAGCGGGGAACGGCCCCAGCATTTT	CASSLSGERPQHF
TRBV4-3	once	TRBD1	TRBJ1-1	TGCGCCAGCAGCCAAGGAACCTACAGGGGGCCGAGAACTGAAGCTTTCTTT	CASSQGTYRGPRTEAFF
TRBV12-3/TRBV12-4	.	.	TRBJ1-2	TGTGCCAGCAGTTTTAAGGGAAGGGAAGGCTACACCTTC	CASSFKGREGYTF
TRBV7-9	.	.	TRBJ2-7	TGTGCCAGCAGCGACCGGGACAAGACCTACGAGCAGTACTTC	CASSDRDKTYEQYF
TRBV28	.	TRBD1	TRBJ2-5	TGTGCCAGCAGCCGGACATCGAACAGGGGCGGGTACCAAGAGACCCAGTACTTC	CASSRTSNRGGYQETQYF
TRBV7-9	.	TRBD2	TRBJ2-5	TGTGCCAGCACCCTAGCGGGGGCCAACCAAGAGACCCAGTACTTC	CASTLAGANQETQYF
TRBV9	.	.	TRBJ2-2	TGTGCCAGCAGCGTAGATAGCGCCGGGGAGCTGTTTTTT	CASSVDSAGELFF
TRBV11-2	.	.	TRBJ1-2	TGTGCCAGCAGCTTCCCGCAATATGGCTACACCTTC	CASSFPQYGYTF
TRBV5-6	once	.	TRBJ2-2	TGTGCCAGCAGCTTGGGCGGAACGAACACCGGGGAGCTGTTTTTT	CASSLGGTNTGELFF
TRBV5-8	.	.	TRBJ2-1	TGTGCCAGCAGCTTGGAATGGGGGACACCTTACAATGAGCAGTTCTTC	CASSLEWGTPYNEQFF
TRBV30	.	.	TRBJ2-6	TGTGCCTGGAGTGTTGGAGGTGGGGCCAACGTCCTGACTTTC	CAWSVGGGANVLTF
TRBV12-5	.	.	TRBJ1-6	TGTGCTAGTGGTGGGGGCGGGGCAGGGAAATTCCATAATTCACCCCTCCACTTT	CASGGGGAGKFHNSPLHF
TRBV11-3	.	TRBD2	TRBJ2-1	TGTGCCAGCAGCTCAGGCCGTGGTAGCGGGGGTGCCTACAATGAGCAGTTCTTC	CASSSGRGSGGAYNEQFF
TRBV14	.	.	TRBJ1-1	TGTGCCAGCAGCCAACTGGGCACTGAAGCTTTCTTT	CASSQLGTEAFF
TRBV3-1/TRBV3-2	.	.	TRBJ1-6	TGTGCCAGCAGCCAAGAGGGTTCCACACCCAATAATTCACCCCTCCACTTT	CASSQEGSTPNNSPLHF
TRBV23-1	.	.	TRBJ1-6	TGCGCCAAGGGGACCTATAATTCACCCCTCCACTTT	CAKGTYNSPLHF
TRBV19	.	.	TRBJ1-5	TGTGCCAGTAGCCCTCCGTCGGCGATATTTAATCAGCCCCAGCATTTT	CASSPPSAIFNQPQHF
TRBV6-5	.	.	TRBJ2-1	TGTGCCAGCAGTTACTCGAATCTAGTGGGCAACAATGAGCAGTTCTTC	CASSYSNLVGNNEQFF
TRBV6-2/TRBV6-3	.	TRBD2	TRBJ2-5	TGTGCCAGCAGTTACGGTACTAGCGGGGTGACCCAGTACTTC	CASSYGTSGVTQYF
TRBV7-2	.	.	TRBJ1-2	TGTGCCAGCAGTCCCGGGCCCTTTGAGCCGAGCGGCTACACCTTC	CASSPGPFEPSGYTF
TRBV28	.	TRBD1	TRBJ1-5	TGTGCCAGCAGTTTATCCCTCGGACAGGGGAGGGGAGGCAATCAGCCCCAGCATTTT	CASSLSLGQGRGGNQPQHF
TRBV7-2	.	TRBD2	TRBJ2-5	TGTGCCAGCAGCCTCATAGCGGGAGCCCAAGAGACCCAGTACTTC	CASSLIAGAQETQYF
TRBV6-5	.	.	TRBJ2-5	TGTGCCAGCAGCTCGGACCTACCAGAAACCCAGTACTTC	CASSSDLPETQYF